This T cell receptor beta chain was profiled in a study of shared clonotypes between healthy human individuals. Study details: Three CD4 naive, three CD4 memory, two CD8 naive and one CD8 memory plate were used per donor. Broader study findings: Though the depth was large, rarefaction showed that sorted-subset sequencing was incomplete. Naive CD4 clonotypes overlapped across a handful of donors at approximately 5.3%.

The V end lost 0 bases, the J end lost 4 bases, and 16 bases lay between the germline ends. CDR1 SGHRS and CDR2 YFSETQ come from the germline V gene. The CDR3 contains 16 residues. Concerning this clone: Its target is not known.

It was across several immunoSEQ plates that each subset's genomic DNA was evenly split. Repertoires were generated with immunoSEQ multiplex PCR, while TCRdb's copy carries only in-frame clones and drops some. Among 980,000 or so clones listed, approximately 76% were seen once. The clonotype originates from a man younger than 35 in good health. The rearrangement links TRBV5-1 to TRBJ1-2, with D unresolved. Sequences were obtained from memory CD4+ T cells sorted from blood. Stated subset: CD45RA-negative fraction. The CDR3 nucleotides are TGCGCCAGCAGCTTGGACGGACCCCAGTCTATCTATGGCTACACCTTC. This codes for CASSLDGPQSIYGYTF. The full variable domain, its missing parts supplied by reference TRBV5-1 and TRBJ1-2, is KAGVTQTPRYLIKTRGQQVTLSCSPISGHRSVSWYQQTPGQGLQFLFEYFSETQRNKGNFPGRFSGRQFSNSRSEMNVSTLELGDSALYLCASSLDGPQSIYGYTFGSGTRLTVV.